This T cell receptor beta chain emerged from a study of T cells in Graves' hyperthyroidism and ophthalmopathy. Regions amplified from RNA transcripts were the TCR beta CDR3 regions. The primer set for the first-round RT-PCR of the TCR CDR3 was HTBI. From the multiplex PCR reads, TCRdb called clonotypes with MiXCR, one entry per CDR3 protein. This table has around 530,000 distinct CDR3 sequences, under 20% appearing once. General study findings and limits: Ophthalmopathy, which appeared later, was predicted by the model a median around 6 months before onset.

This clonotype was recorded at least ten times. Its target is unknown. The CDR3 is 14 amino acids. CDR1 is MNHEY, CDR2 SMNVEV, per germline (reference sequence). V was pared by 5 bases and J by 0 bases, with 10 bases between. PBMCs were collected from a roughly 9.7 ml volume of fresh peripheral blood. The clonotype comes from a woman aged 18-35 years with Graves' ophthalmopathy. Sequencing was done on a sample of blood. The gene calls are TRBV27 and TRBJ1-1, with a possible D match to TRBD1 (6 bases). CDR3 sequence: CASSIGGMNTEAFF. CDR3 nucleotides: TGTGCCAGCAGTATAGGGGGAATGAACACTGAAGCTTTCTTT.